A single sample gave rise to the 13 T cell receptor beta chains below, sequenced in a study of early T cells in non-severe SARS-CoV-2 infection. TCRdb reanalysed the 5' RACE reads using MiXCR and keeps one entry per CDR3 protein. This table has roughly 90,000 distinct CDR3 sequences, over 12% appearing once. Specimen: whole blood. Receptor source: an adult who was a healthcare worker with PCR-confirmed SARS-CoV-2 infection or an uninfected control (not recorded which).

This clonotype was counted between two and nine times. The gene calls are TRBV3-1 and TRBJ2-2; 9 nucleotides align to TRBD1. V gave up 4 bases and J gave up 3 bases; unmatched junction bases: 3. This CDR3 is 15 amino acids long. CDR1 is LGHDT and CDR2 is YNNKEL in the germline V gene (reference sequence). CDR3 DNA: TGTGCCAGCAGCCGGGGGGACAGGGACACCGGGGAGCTGTTTTTT. Amino acid sequence: CASSRGDRDTGELFF.

This rearrangement joins TRBV5-5 to TRBJ2-3, with 8 bases identical to TRBD1. In germline, CDR1 is SGHKS, CDR2 YYEKEE (reference sequence). With V trimmed by 6 bases and J by 0 bases, 6 bases remained unmatched. There are 15 residues in the CDR3. CDR3: CASIQGATSTDTQYF. The CDR3 DNA reads as TGTGCCAGCATCCAGGGGGCTACAAGCACAGATACGCAGTATTTT.

This clonotype came up a few times. V usage is TRBV3-1 and J usage is TRBJ2-1, with unresolved D. Trimming stripped 0 bases from V and 4 bases from J, with 10 bases between. The CDR3 is 15 residues long. Per the germline V gene, CDR1 is LGHDT and CDR2 is YNNKEL (reference sequence). The CDR3 DNA reads TGTGCCAGCAGCCAAGATCCCCAGGCTTACAATGAGCAGTTCTTC. The encoded protein is CASSQDPQAYNEQFF.

Ten or more counts support this clonotype. J is TRBJ2-7 and V is TRBV7-6; maybe TRBD2 (6 bases). The ends were cut back, 5 bases at V and 5 bases at J, with 25 bases in the middle. The germline gives CDR1 SGHVS, CDR2 FNYEAQ. This CDR3 has 17 amino acids. The CDR3 loop reads CASSGGTSLWRLDEQYF. As DNA, the CDR3 is TGTGCCAGCAGCGGGGGGACCAGCCTGTGGAGACTGGACGAGCAGTACTTC.

This clonotype was observed at least ten times. The chain uses TRBV11-2 and TRBJ2-1; D unclear. Trimming pared 5 bases from V and 8 bases from J, leaving 4 bases between. Germline CDR1 reads SGHAT; CDR2 reads FQNNGV. CDR3 length equals 10 residues. CDR3 sequence: CASSQYEQFF. The DNA of the CDR3 is TGTGCCAGCAGCCAATATGAGCAGTTCTTC.

This clonotype came up many times. This rearrangement joins TRBV11-1 to TRBJ2-1; TRBD2 matches at 12 bases. The trim removed 2 bases at V and 6 bases at J, leaving 8 bases unmatched. CDR3 size: 17 residues. CDR1 and CDR2 (germline): SGHAT, FQDESV (reference sequence). The CDR3 nucleotides read TGTGCCAGCAGCTTACGCAAGACTAGCGGGGGACTCAATGAGCAGTTCTTC. It translates to CASSLRKTSGGLNEQFF.

CDR3 loop: CASSKIRAHYEQYF. In DNA, the CDR3 is TGTGCCAGCAGCAAGATTAGGGCCCACTACGAGCAGTACTTC. The chain uses TRBV21-1 and TRBJ2-7; the listed D gene, TRBD2, was not tested against the DNA. TRBV21-1 is assigned pseudogene status. The CDR3 has 14 amino acids.

The chain combines TRBV6-5 with TRBJ1-1; D gene ambiguous. Germline CDR1 is MNHEY and CDR2 is SVGAGI. This CDR3 is 15 amino acids long. V lost 2 bases to trimming and J lost 3 bases, with 13 bases between them. CDR3 DNA sequence: TGTGCCAGCAGTTACAGCCCGTTAACTTACACTGAAGCTTTCTTT. Protein product: CASSYSPLTYTEAFF.

The table lists this clonotype with a few counts. This rearrangement joins TRBV7-9 to TRBJ2-1; D may correspond to TRBD1 or TRBD2 (5 bases each). This CDR3 spans 20 amino acids. Germline V CDR1 and CDR2: SEHNR, FQNEAQ (reference sequence). V shed 4 bases and J shed 4 bases, with 29 bases lying between them. The CDR3 nucleotides are TGTGCCAGCAGCTACTACCCCGGGACGCATAGGATAGGACCTTACAATGAGCAGTTCTTC. Its translation is CASSYYPGTHRIGPYNEQFF.

The chain employs TRBV2 and TRBJ2-7, with 8 bases fitting TRBD1. From germline, CDR1 is SNHLY and CDR2 FYNNEI. This CDR3 comprises 14 residues. The V and J ends lost 4 bases and 2 bases, in that order; junction bases with no gene match: 4. The CDR3 DNA follows: TGTGCCAGCAGTGCGGACAGGGTCACCTACGAGCAGTACTTC. Translating it yields CASSADRVTYEQYF.

This clonotype was detected ten times or more. The chain carries TRBV4-1 and TRBJ2-7; possibly TRBD2 for D (6 bases). Between the trimmed V and J ends, which lost 0 bases and 3 bases, there was a span of 9 bases. The CDR3 sequence is 14 residues long. Germline values: CDR1 MGHRA, CDR2 YSYEKL. Written as DNA, the CDR3 is TGCGCCAGCAGCCAAGATTTGGACTACTACGAGCAGTACTTC. It is translated as CASSQDLDYYEQYF.

This clonotype showed up just a few times. The chain couples TRBV7-2 to TRBJ1-2; D gene uncertain. The V gene's germline CDR1 is SGHTA and CDR2 FQGNSA. V was trimmed by 8 bases and J by 3 bases, leaving 19 bases between them. The CDR3 contains 15 residues. The CDR3 DNA is TGTGCCAGCTCAGAAACGGGAGGGTCTGACTATGGCTACACCTTC. It codes for CASSETGGSDYGYTF.

A note on this clonotype: This may stem from a read error, because a much larger clone lies one nucleotide away. This chain connects TRBV11-3 to TRBJ2-6; tentative D call: TRBD2 (6 bases). The CDR3 sequence is 16 residues long. Germline loops: CDR1 SGHNT, CDR2 YENEEA. This CDR3 reads CASSLGGDSGTNVLTF. Here the CDR3 DNA reads TGTGCCAGCAGCCTTGGAGGGGACTCTGGGACCAACGTCCTGACTTTC.